The present TCR beta chain was sequenced within a study of spatial heterogeneity in lung cancer (dated by TCRdb to the late 2010s). About the study as a whole: Beta-chain transcripts were consistently detected in greater numbers than alpha-chain transcripts, which likely reflected higher beta-chain transcript abundance. In the raw uncorrected reads, each unique combination of TCR and UMI appeared more than ten times on average. The study quantitatively compared TCR alpha and beta repertoires across multiple tumor regions, matched nontumor lung and blood in non-small cell lung cancer. Nonsynonymous mutation counts, determined by whole-exome sequencing of tumor tissue, were related to TCR repertoire features. At surgery, 220 tumor regions, approximately 64 matched nontumor lung samples and 45 to 60 PBMC samples were TCR-sequenced for both alpha and beta chains. Study-wide conclusions, independent of this receptor: Ubiquitous expanded tumor TCRs were found in blood more often at tumor resection than at routine follow-up. Confirming at a functional level the hypothesis that regional TCRs recognize regional mutations was considered to require additional single-cell paired TCR alpha and beta sequencing.

This clonotype was counted a few times. No antigen is known for it. Base qualities are not at hand, and no much larger clone is one base apart. This specimen's time point label, interpreted: sample taken at primary tumor resection. The donors were some 72 patients from the lung TRACERx cohort who had early-stage, untreated non-small cell lung cancer. For TCR sequencing, whole RNA was extracted from tumor and nontumor lung tissue, or from cryopreserved PBMC samples, and no cell sorting was done. Only patients for whom sufficient RNA was available from at least two tumor regions were selected for TCR sequencing. Spanning cysteine to phenylalanine, the CDR3 consists of 15 amino acids. The sequence is cut down to CDR3 DNA, 45 bases in frame from base 1. CDR1 and CDR2 were assigned from the germline V gene as SGHRS and YFSETQ. The germline V end is reduced by 0 bases and the J end by 9 bases; junction bases left unmatched: 5.

Library method: 5' RACE. The sequencing machine was a NextSeq 500. To allow correction of PCR and sequencing errors, the TCR library protocol tagged every TCR cDNA molecule with a unique molecular identifier. In the paper's pipeline: TCR identification, UMI-based error correction and CDR3 extraction were performed with Decombinator tools. Expanded TCRs were defined as those above a frequency of 2 per 1,000, corresponding to the top 1% of the tumor frequency distribution. Renyi diversity was computed with the R vegan package after each repertoire had been subsampled 100 times to 5,000 TCRs. CDR3 similarity networks were built from amino acid triplet string-kernel similarity, with CDR3s being connected when pairwise similarity was above 0.82. Through fastp at Q25 and MiXCR, TCRdb rebuilt clones from the public reads, retaining in-frame beta chains. Duplicate CDR3 protein sequences are folded into a single record with the most common DNA and genes. The V and J calls reflect TCRdb's pipeline rather than the authors' work. In all, the sample holds 55,000 to 70,000 distinct CDR3 sequences, and around 6% of those were seen once. 14% to 15% of the sample lies in the top ten.

This material consisted of PBMCs, taken at surgery. The receptor chain draws on TRBV5-1 and TRBJ1-6; TRBD1 lines up with 8 middle nucleotides. The origin of this receptor is a female donor with early-stage non-small cell lung cancer. The DNA is TGCGCCAGCAGCTTGGTTTCAGGGGGCTTTTCACCCCTCCACTTT. Its translation reads: CASSLVSGGFSPLHF.